This T cell receptor beta chain is drawn from a study of blood T cell repertoires in COVID-19. About the study: Samples came from the United States, Italy and Spain, spanning acute and convalescent COVID-19. T cells, B-cell-depleted T cells, or PBMCs supplied cDNA or gDNA.

The table lists this clone with a count of one. CDR1 is MNHEY, CDR2 SVGEGT, per germline. The CDR3 runs to 15 residues. V lost 6 bases, J lost 4 bases, and 18 bases lay in between. Per the authors' pipeline: Reference gene primer amplification in the assay estimated nucleated cell counts. Data came from immunoSEQ multiplex PCR; TCRdb stores just in-frame clones and leaves some out. From that table come the V and J calls and clone size; the DNA was used to work out D and trimming. The table shows fewer than 350,000 clones, with about 89% occurring only once. This receptor was taken from a man between 40 and 49 years old with acute or convalescent COVID-19. This sequence joins TRBV6-2 or TRBV6-3 and TRBJ1-2, with unresolved D. The sequencing sample was made of peripheral blood. Written as DNA, the CDR3 is TGTGCCAGCAGCACCCGGGAGCTACCAGGCTATGGCTACACCTTC. Protein product: CASSTRELPGYGYTF.